This TCR beta chain stems from a study of cytotoxic CD8 clonotypes in ibrutinib-treated CLL. Looking at the study overall: Sequenced samples delivered averages of some 260,000 productive templates and more than 75,000 productive rearrangements. Study-level results: Against age-matched healthy donors, baseline clonality ran higher and tracked circulating CD8+ T-cell counts.

A remark on this clone: What it binds is unknown.

Profiled with immunoSEQ multiplex PCR; TCRdb holds only in-frame clones, not every one. The repertoire holds 9,000 or so clones, around 63% seen once, with about 20% in the top ten. Sequencing was performed on PBMCs, taken before ibrutinib treatment. The TCR comes from a human donor with chronic lymphocytic leukemia.

The CDR3 here is CASSQDAGGRSGELFF. CDR3 nucleotide sequence: TGCGCCAGCAGCCAAGATGCAGGGGGTAGATCCGGGGAGCTGTTTTTT. V and J are TRBV4-1 and TRBJ2-2; TRBD1 matches 7 bases. Trimming took 0 bases from V and 6 from J; bases not matched to a gene: 7. From germline, CDR1 is MGHRA and CDR2 YSYEKL. CDR3 size: 16 residues.